A selection of T cell receptor beta chains follows, all from one sample in a study of radiotherapy plus CTLA-4 blockade in lung cancer. Data came from immunoSEQ multiplex PCR; TCRdb stores just in-frame clones and leaves some out. The data contain tens of thousands of clones, roughly four fifths of them singletons. The sequencing here drew on peripheral blood, taken from a patient treated with radiotherapy plus ipilimumab. These receptors originate from a human donor with non-small cell lung cancer who had stable disease on radiotherapy plus ipilimumab. Both conserved end residues are part of each CDR3. D genes are given only for firm matches. The listing skips clone size in some rows; elsewhere it reads once, few, many or a size class.

>TRBV19|-|TRBJ2-1|few
TGTGCCAGTAGCCAGGGGGGTGAGCAGTTCTTC
CASSQGGEQFF
>TRBV18|-|TRBJ1-1|-
TGTGCCAGCTCACCAGTGGGGCAGACGATGAACACTGAAGCTTTCTTT
CASSPVGQTMNTEAFF
>TRBV5-6|-|TRBJ2-7|-
TGTGCCAGCAGCTTTACGGGCGGGGAGTACTTC
CASSFTGGEYF
>TRBV2|-|TRBJ1-1|-
TGTGCCAGCAGTGTCCGGGGGAGGGAGCGCACTGAAGCTTTCTTT
CASSVRGRERTEAFF
>TRBV5-6|-|TRBJ2-1|-
TGTGCCAGCAGCTTGGGGCGGCTCTACAATGAGCAGTTCTTC
CASSLGRLYNEQFF
>TRBV7-2|TRBD1|TRBJ1-5|-
TGTGCCAGCAGCCAAGGACCGGACAGGGGGCAGCCCCAGCATTTT
CASSQGPDRGQPQHF
>TRBV5-6|-|TRBJ1-1|few
TGTGCCAGCAGCACGGAGAGATTGGACACTGAAGCTTTCTTT
CASSTERLDTEAFF
>TRBV5-1|-|TRBJ2-3|-
TGCGCCACAAGCATGACTCCCACAGATACGCAGTATTTT
CATSMTPTDTQYF
>TRBV5-4|TRBD1|TRBJ2-7|-
TGTGCCAGCAGCAGGGGACAGGGGGCGTACGAGCAGTACTTC
CASSRGQGAYEQYF
>TRBV27|TRBD1|TRBJ2-7|few
TGTGCCAGCAGAGGACAGGACTACGAGCAGTACTTC
CASRGQDYEQYF
>TRBV21-1|-|TRBJ1-2|-
TGTGCCAGCAGCAAAGCGCTCAGGGACAACTATGGCTACACCTTC
CASSKALRDNYGYTF
>TRBV2|TRBD1|TRBJ1-6|-
TGTGCCAGCAGTGTTGGGCGGGGACAGGGGAATTCACCCCTCCACTTT
CASSVGRGQGNSPLHF
>TRBV28|-|TRBJ1-2|-
TGTGCCAGCATGGAAGGGGACTCCCCTAACTATGGCTACACCTTC
CASMEGDSPNYGYTF
>TRBV6-1|-|TRBJ2-3|-
TGTGCCAGCGTGCGGGTCCAAGTAAGCACAGATACGCAGTATTTT
CASVRVQVSTDTQYF
>TRBV28|-|TRBJ1-1|-
TGTGCCAGCACCCAGTCATTTCCGGGCCAACCTTTCTTT
CASTQSFPGQPFF
>TRBV27|TRBD1|TRBJ2-7|-
TGTGCCAGCAGTTTAGGCCAGGGGGCTTACGAGCAGTACTTC
CASSLGQGAYEQYF
>TRBV5-4|-|TRBJ2-3|few
TGTGCCAGCAGCTTAGAGCTAGCATATCTCCCCAATACGCAGTATTTT
CASSLELAYLPNTQYF
>TRBV29-1|TRBD2|TRBJ2-2|-
TGCAGCGTTGAAGATCGGGAGGGGGGCGCGGACACCGGGGAGCTGTTTTTT
CSVEDREGGADTGELFF
>TRBV5-1|TRBD2|TRBJ2-3|-
TGCGCCAGCAGCAGCAGAACTAGCGGGGGGACAGATACGCAGTATTTT
CASSSRTSGGTDTQYF
>TRBV18|TRBD2|TRBJ2-5|-
TGTGCCAGCTCACCAGCGGGAGGAGAGACCCAGTACTTC
CASSPAGGETQYF
>TRBV6-5|-|TRBJ1-5|-
TGTGCCAGCAGTTATGGGGGCTGGCAGCCCCAGCATTTT
CASSYGGWQPQHF
>TRBV7-8|-|TRBJ1-4|-
TGTGCCAGCAGCTTAGAGACAACTAATGAAAAACTGTTTTTT
CASSLETTNEKLFF
>TRBV21-1|-|TRBJ2-5|-
TGTGCCAGCAGTTATAGAGTAGGGGGCGGAAGAGAGACCCAGTACTTC
CASSYRVGGGRETQYF
>TRBV5-1|-|TRBJ2-1|once
TGCGCCAGCAGCGTGGGACCGTACAATGAGCAGTTCTTC
CASSVGPYNEQFF
>TRBV6-1|TRBD1|TRBJ1-4|-
TGTGCCAGCAGTGAGTCCGGGACAGGGCTCGCACTGTTTTTT
CASSESGTGLALFF
>TRBV6-4|-|TRBJ2-3|once
TGTGCCAGCAGGGAGGTTGCTAGCACAGATACGCAGTATTTT
CASREVASTDTQYF
>TRBV6-1|-|TRBJ2-1|-
TGTGCCAGCCTCCGGGACGGCGGTGAGCAGTTCTTC
CASLRDGGEQFF
>TRBV19|-|TRBJ1-2|-
TGTGCCAGTAGTTCAGGGTATAACTATGGCTACACCTTC
CASSSGYNYGYTF
>TRBV27|-|TRBJ2-1|-
TGTGCCAGCAGTCAGCTAGCATACCAATCCAATGAGCAGTTCTTC
CASSQLAYQSNEQFF
>TRBV9|-|TRBJ2-1|-
TGTGCCAGCAGCGTAGGAGAAAGGGACCAGTTCTTC
CASSVGERDQFF